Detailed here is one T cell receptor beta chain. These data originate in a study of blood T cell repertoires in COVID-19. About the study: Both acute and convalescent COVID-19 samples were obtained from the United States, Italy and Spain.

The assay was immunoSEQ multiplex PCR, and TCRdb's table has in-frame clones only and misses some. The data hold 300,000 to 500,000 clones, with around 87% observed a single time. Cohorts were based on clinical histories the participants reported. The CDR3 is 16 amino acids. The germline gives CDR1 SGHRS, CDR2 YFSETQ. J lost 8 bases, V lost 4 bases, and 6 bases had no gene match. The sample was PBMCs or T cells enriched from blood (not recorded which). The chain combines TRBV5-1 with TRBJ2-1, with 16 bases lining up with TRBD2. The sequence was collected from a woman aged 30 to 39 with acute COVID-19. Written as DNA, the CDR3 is TGCGCCAGCAGCAAGGGGACTAGCGGGGGGGCAGATGAGCAGTTCTTC. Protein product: CASSKGTSGGADEQFF.